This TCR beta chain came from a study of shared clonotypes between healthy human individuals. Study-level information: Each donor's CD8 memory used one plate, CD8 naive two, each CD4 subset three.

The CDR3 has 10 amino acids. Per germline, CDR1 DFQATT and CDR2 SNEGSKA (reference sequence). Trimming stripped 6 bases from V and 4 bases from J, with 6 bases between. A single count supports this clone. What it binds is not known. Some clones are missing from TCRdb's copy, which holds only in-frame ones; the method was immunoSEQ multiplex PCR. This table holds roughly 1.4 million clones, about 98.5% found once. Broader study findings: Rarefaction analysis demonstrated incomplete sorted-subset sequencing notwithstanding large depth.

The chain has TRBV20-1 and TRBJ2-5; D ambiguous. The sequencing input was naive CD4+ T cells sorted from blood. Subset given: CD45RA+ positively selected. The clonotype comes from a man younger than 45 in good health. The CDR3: CSAIAETQYF. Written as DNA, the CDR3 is TGCAGTGCCATCGCAGAGACCCAGTACTTC.